This record looks at one TCR beta chain sequence and its context. Its antigen is not known. V was trimmed by 5 bases and J by 10 bases, leaving 11 bases between them. This CDR3 spans 11 amino acids. CDR1 SEHNR and CDR2 FQNEAQ come from the germline V gene (reference sequence). Findings and caveats of the study: Tumor memory CD4+ T cell TCR gene usage clustered with blood and lymph node memory CD4+ cells and lymph node naive CD4+ cells. Tumor-infiltrating Treg TCR alpha and beta sequences overlapped most with tumor naive CD4+ T cells, then blood naive.

TCRdb independently ran MiXCR on the 5' RACE reads; one entry per CDR3 protein. The data hold 55,000 to 70,000 distinct CDR3 sequences, with 25% to 30% observed a single time. This sequence was found in a female donor with breast cancer. The sample taken for sequencing was tumor-infiltrating memory CD4+ T cells sorted from the breast tumor. Subset defined: memory CD4+ T cells, CD4+CD45RO+CD25-. The rearrangement joins TRBV7-9 to TRBJ1-1; the D is unclear. DNA of the CDR3: TGTGCCAGCAGCCGCTCAACGGGAGCTTTCTTT. Its protein product is CASSRSTGAFF.